This T cell receptor beta chain is from a study of T cells in Graves' hyperthyroidism and ophthalmopathy. Trimming stripped 5 bases from V and 0 bases from J, with 17 bases between. The V gene's germline CDR1 is SEHNR and CDR2 FQNEAQ (reference sequence). The CDR3 has 16 amino acids. The source material, RNA transcripts, was used to amplify TCR beta CDR3 regions. Using the HTBI primer set, a first-round RT-PCR was run on the TCR CDR3. TCRdb used MiXCR to reprocess the multiplex PCR reads, holding one entry per CDR3 protein. There are 700,000 to 850,000 distinct CDR3 sequences in the sample; roughly a third occur only once, and about a third lies in the top ten.

Sample: blood. The sequence derives from a woman aged 40 to 55 with Graves' hyperthyroidism. V is TRBV7-9 and J is TRBJ2-7, with a weak D call TRBD2 (7 bases). CDR3 bases: TGTGCCAGCAGCCAAGCACCCGGGGGGCTCTCCTACGAGCAGTACTTC. This sequence encodes CASSQAPGGLSYEQYF.